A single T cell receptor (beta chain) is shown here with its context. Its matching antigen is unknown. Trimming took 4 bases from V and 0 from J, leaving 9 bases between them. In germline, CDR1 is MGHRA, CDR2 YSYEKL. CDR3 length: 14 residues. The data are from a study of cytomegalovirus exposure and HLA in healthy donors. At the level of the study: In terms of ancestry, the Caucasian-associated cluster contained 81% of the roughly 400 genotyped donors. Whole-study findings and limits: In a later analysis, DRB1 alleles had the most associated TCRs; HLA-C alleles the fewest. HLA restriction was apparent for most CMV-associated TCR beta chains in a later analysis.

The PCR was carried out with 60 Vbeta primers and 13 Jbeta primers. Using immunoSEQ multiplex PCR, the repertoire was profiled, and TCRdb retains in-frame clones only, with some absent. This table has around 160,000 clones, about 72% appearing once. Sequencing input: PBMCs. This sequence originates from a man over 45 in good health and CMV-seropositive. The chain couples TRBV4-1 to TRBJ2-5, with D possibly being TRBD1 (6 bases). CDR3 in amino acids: CASSLGANQETQYF. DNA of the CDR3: TGCGCCAGCAGCCTGGGGGCCAACCAAGAGACCCAGTACTTC.